The 29 T cell receptor beta chains below were found in one sample sequenced in a study of T cells in Graves' hyperthyroidism and ophthalmopathy. TCR beta CDR3 sequences were amplified from RNA transcripts. HTBI primers drove first-round RT-PCR of the TCR CDR3. TCRdb itself ran the multiplex PCR reads through MiXCR, one entry per CDR3 protein. The top ten hold roughly 24% of the sample, which has about 350,000 distinct CDR3 sequences, about 15% seen once. The sample comprised blood. The receptor source for this set is a woman aged 25-40 years with Graves' hyperthyroidism.

This clonotype showed up many times. This chain joins TRBV11-2 and TRBJ2-3; 12 positions match TRBD2. The trim removed 4 bases at V and 1 base at J, leaving 12 bases unmatched. This CDR3 contains 19 residues. The V gene's germline CDR1 is SGHAT and CDR2 FQNNGV. CDR3 sequence (DNA): TGTGCCAGCAGCTCAAAGAAGTCGGGACTAGCGGGCCGCACAGATACGCAGTATTTT. Its protein is CASSSKKSGLAGRTDTQYF.

This clonotype was seen ten or more times. This chain joins TRBV6-2 or TRBV6-3 and TRBJ2-5; 9 bases are shared with TRBD1. With V trimmed by 6 bases and J by 5 bases, 7 bases remained unmatched. Germline CDR1 is MNHEY and CDR2 is SVGEGT. CDR3 length: 14 residues. CDR3 region: CASSPTGGVETQYF. In DNA form, the CDR3 reads TGTGCCAGCAGCCCAACAGGGGGCGTGGAGACCCAGTACTTC.

This clonotype was picked up a small number of times. J is TRBJ1-5 and V is TRBV20-1; 9 bases map to TRBD1. The J segment lost 6 bases and the V segment lost 5 bases, leaving 11 bases of the junction unmatched. CDR3 length: 15 residues. The germline V gene encodes CDR1 DFQATT and CDR2 SNEGSKA (reference sequence). The CDR3 sequence: CSAGPGQGVTQPQHF. The CDR3 nucleotides are TGCAGTGCTGGACCGGGACAGGGAGTGACTCAGCCCCAGCATTTT.

At least ten counts were recorded for this clonotype. The chain employs TRBV6-1 and TRBJ1-5; D unclear. The V end was cut by 5 bases, the J end by 7 bases, with 15 bases between. This CDR3 region has 14 residues. Germline V gene sequence: CDR1 MNHNS, CDR2 SASEGT. The CDR3 DNA follows: TGTGCCAGCAGTTCCCCACGGGCCCGACAGCCCCAGCATTTT. Encoded protein: CASSSPRARQPQHF.

J is TRBJ2-7 and V is TRBV9; D gene uncertain. This CDR3 is 14 amino acids long. Germline CDR1 SGDLS, CDR2 YYNGEE. With 0 bases removed from V and 2 bases from J, the gap between germline ends came to 9 bases. The CDR3 loop reads CASSVAQEAYEQYF. CDR3 in DNA: TGTGCCAGCAGCGTAGCCCAGGAAGCCTACGAGCAGTACTTC.

This clonotype has a count of ten or more. The chain joins TRBV7-2 to TRBJ1-6; TRBD1 is a possible D gene (6 bases). The V and J ends lost 5 bases and 9 bases respectively, with 17 bases between them. This CDR3 spans 15 amino acids. The germline V gene has CDR1 SGHTA and CDR2 FQGNSA. CDR3 region: CASSVTGIGRSPLHF. The CDR3 DNA is TGTGCCAGCAGCGTCACAGGGATCGGGCGTTCACCCCTCCACTTT.

This clonotype was counted ten times or more. This chain uses TRBV28 with TRBJ1-1; D is unclear. The length of the CDR3 is 13 residues. Germline CDR1 reads MDHEN; CDR2 reads SYDVKM. Trimming took 8 bases from V and 1 from J, leaving 11 bases between them. CDR3 in amino acids: CASDPGRNTEAFF. The CDR3 DNA is TGTGCCAGCGACCCCGGACGGAACACTGAAGCTTTCTTT.

By share of the sample, this clonotype is medium-sized (0.01 to 0.1%). The chain combines TRBV24-1 with TRBJ2-5; the D gene is possibly TRBD1 (5 bases). V was cut by 1 base and J by 2 bases, with 10 bases left in between. Looked up from germline, CDR1 is KGHDR and CDR2 is SFDVKD. This CDR3 is 15 amino acids long. CDR3 in amino acids: CATSDLEGDQETQYF. The CDR3 coding sequence is TGTGCCACCAGTGATTTAGAAGGGGATCAAGAGACCCAGTACTTC.

Many counts were recorded for this clonotype. This chain uses TRBV11-3 with TRBJ2-5; 9 positions match TRBD1. The CDR3 runs to 15 residues. Trimming removed 5 bases from V and 1 base from J; junction bases left unmatched: 5. Germline CDR1 reads SGHNT; CDR2 reads YENEEA. In nucleotides, the CDR3 is TGTGCCAGCAGCCGGGGACAGGGTTCCCAAGAGACCCAGTACTTC. Its translation: CASSRGQGSQETQYF.

There are many counts of this clonotype. The chain links TRBV7-9 to TRBJ1-6, with 9 bases fitting TRBD1. CDR1 is SEHNR and CDR2 is FQNEAQ in the germline V gene (reference sequence). The V and J ends lost 5 bases and 7 bases, in that order; junction bases with no gene match: 6. The CDR3 runs 15 residues. In DNA form, the CDR3 reads TGTGCCAGCAGCATGACGACAGGGGGGAATTCACCCCTCCACTTT. Amino acid sequence: CASSMTTGGNSPLHF.

This clonotype was seen at least ten times. The rearrangement links TRBV2 to TRBJ1-1; D is undetermined. Germline V lookup: CDR1 SNHLY, CDR2 FYNNEI. Trimming took off 5 bases at V and 0 bases at J, with 7 bases between the two ends. This CDR3 is 13 amino acids long. This chain's CDR3 is CASSSQVNTEAFF. CDR3 nucleotide sequence: TGTGCCAGCAGTTCGCAAGTGAACACTGAAGCTTTCTTT.

In its sample, this clonotype was seen many times. V and J are TRBV28 and TRBJ2-7; 9 positions agree with TRBD2. The CDR3 has 12 amino acids. CDR1 and CDR2 (germline): MDHEN, SYDVKM. Trimming took 8 bases from V and 3 from J; bases not matched to a gene: 2. CDR3 region: CASVTSGYEQYF. The CDR3 DNA sequence: TGTGCCAGCGTGACTAGCGGCTACGAGCAGTACTTC.

This clonotype was recorded many times. This chain joins TRBV12-3 or TRBV12-4 and TRBJ1-2; no firm D call. V lost 1 base, J lost 7 bases, and 7 bases lay in between. There are 12 residues in the CDR3. CDR3 sequence reads: CASSLVAGGYTF. CDR3 DNA sequence: TGTGCCAGCAGTTTAGTAGCGGGTGGCTACACCTTC.

Many counts were recorded for this clonotype. The chain is built from TRBV20-1 and TRBJ1-1; D remains unclear. Trimming left V 3 bases short and J 1 base short, with 9 bases between. CDR1 and CDR2 from the germline V gene are DFQATT and SNEGSKA (reference sequence). CDR3 length: 13 residues. The CDR3 loop reads CSASFDRNTEAFF. The CDR3 coding sequence is TGCAGTGCTAGTTTCGACCGGAACACTGAAGCTTTCTTT.

This clonotype was counted ten times or more. The chain carries TRBV28 and TRBJ2-7; D may be TRBD2 (6 bases). Germline loops: CDR1 MDHEN, CDR2 SYDVKM. Trimming removed 4 bases from V and 3 bases from J, with 22 bases in between. CDR3 length: 17 residues. The CDR3 coding sequence is TGTGCCAGCAGTTCGCCGATCCGACTGACGGGACTCTACGAGCAGTACTTC. Translating gives CASSSPIRLTGLYEQYF.

This clonotype was detected ten times or more. The V gene is TRBV28, the J gene TRBJ2-7; D may be TRBD1 or TRBD2 (5 bases each). The CDR3 is made up of 14 amino acids. Germline CDR1 reads MDHEN; CDR2 reads SYDVKM. The ends were cut back, 3 bases at V and 3 bases at J, with 12 bases in the middle. The CDR3 reads CASSLGVTDYEQYF. The CDR3 DNA is TGTGCCAGCAGTTTGGGGGTAACCGACTACGAGCAGTACTTC.

The gene calls are TRBV10-3 and TRBJ1-4, with a possible D match to TRBD1 (6 bases). This CDR3 comprises 13 residues. Trimming took 10 bases from V and 6 from J, leaving 15 bases between them. Looked up from germline, CDR1 is ENHRY and CDR2 is SYGVKD. DNA of the CDR3: TGTGCCACGGGGGCCGGCGGGCATGAAAAACTGTTTTTT. Residues: CATGAGGHEKLFF.

Only a few counts were recorded for this clonotype. The rearrangement uses TRBV6-5 and TRBJ2-6; TRBD2 might be the D (6 bases). The CDR3 has 19 residues. The ends were cut back, 4 bases at V and 0 bases at J, with 19 bases in the middle. CDR1 is MNHEY, CDR2 SVGAGI, per germline. In nucleotides, the CDR3 is TGTGCCAGCAGTTTCCCCGGGGGTCGGCCTAGCTCTGGGGCCAACGTCCTGACTTTC. Residues: CASSFPGGRPSSGANVLTF.

The V and J genes are TRBV2 and TRBJ1-5; D is possibly TRBD1 (5 bases). V was shortened by 3 bases and J by 7 bases, with 13 bases between the two germline ends. Per germline, CDR1 SNHLY and CDR2 FYNNEI. The CDR3 is 14 amino acids. The CDR3 DNA reads as TGTGCCAGCAGTGAGTGGGGGACCCTACAGCCCCAGCATTTT. Translating it yields CASSEWGTLQPQHF. Complete variable domain (other parts from reference TRBV2 and TRBJ1-5): EPEVTQTPSHQVTQMGQEVILRCVPISNHLYFYWYRQILGQKVEFLVSFYNNEISEKSEIFDDQFSVERPDGSNFTLKIRSTKLEDSAMYFCASSEWGTLQPQHFGDGTRLSIL.

The J gene is TRBJ2-1, the V gene TRBV28; no clear D gene. Trimming removed 5 bases at V and 6 bases at J, with 11 bases between. CDR1 is MDHEN, CDR2 SYDVKM, per germline. The CDR3 is made up of 13 amino acids. In nucleotides, the CDR3 is TGTGCCAGCAGTGGCCGTGCTAGCAATGAGCAGTTCTTC. Translated: CASSGRASNEQFF.

The chain carries TRBV27 and TRBJ1-1; tentative D call: TRBD1 (5 bases). Germline V lookup: CDR1 MNHEY, CDR2 SMNVEV (reference sequence). Trimming took 4 bases from V and 4 from J, leaving 10 bases between them. This CDR3 has 13 amino acids. CDR3 sequence: CASSYRGPTEAFF. The CDR3 DNA reads as TGTGCCAGCAGTTATAGGGGCCCCACTGAAGCTTTCTTT.

This clonotype was observed many times. The chain recombines TRBV28 with TRBJ1-2, with 8 bases lining up with TRBD1. CDR1 MDHEN and CDR2 SYDVKM come from the germline V gene. The CDR3 contains 16 residues. V lost 6 bases, J lost 8 bases, and 17 bases stayed unmatched. The CDR3 region is CASSEPGTGASKGYTF. The CDR3 DNA is TGTGCCAGCAGCGAACCCGGGACAGGAGCTTCTAAGGGCTACACCTTC.

Note on this clonotype: A read error may be the cause here, since a much bigger clone is one base away. The V and J genes are TRBV30 and TRBJ2-7; TRBD2 matches at 11 bases. V shed 5 bases and J 4 bases; nucleotides not matched to a gene: 10. Germline CDR1 reads GTSNPN; CDR2 reads SVGIG (reference sequence). The CDR3 totals 15 residues. The DNA of the CDR3 is TGTGCCTGGGCCGGTGGGGCTAGCGGGAGGTACGAGCAGTACTTC. Translating it yields CAWAGGASGRYEQYF. The full variable domain, with the rest looked up from reference TRBV30 and TRBJ2-7, is SQTIHQWPATLVQPVGSPLSLECTVEGTSNPNLYWYRQAAGRGLQLLFYSVGIGQISSEVPQNLSASRPQDRQFILSSKKLLLSDSGFYLCAWAGGASGRYEQYFGPGTRLTVT.

V is TRBV20-1 and J is TRBJ2-7; D is unclear. The CDR3 is made up of 15 amino acids. The germline gives CDR1 DFQATT, CDR2 SNEGSKA (reference sequence). V was shortened by 1 base and J by 0 bases, with 13 bases between the two germline ends. In nucleotides, the CDR3 is TGCAGTGCTAGAGTGGAGCGTTGGGGCTCCTACGAGCAGTACTTC. Translating it yields CSARVERWGSYEQYF.

This clonotype was recorded a few times. V and J are TRBV24-1 and TRBJ2-5; D is unresolved. The germline V gene has CDR1 KGHDR and CDR2 SFDVKD. Trimming took off 4 bases at V and 1 base at J, with 12 bases between the two ends. The CDR3 contains 15 residues. The CDR3 loop is CATSDRTDAQETQYF. The CDR3, as DNA: TGTGCCACCAGTGACCGTACAGACGCCCAAGAGACCCAGTACTTC.

A few counts support this clonotype. The J gene is TRBJ1-3, the V gene TRBV30; TRBD1 agrees at 7 bases. Germline values: CDR1 GTSNPN, CDR2 SVGIG (reference sequence). V lost 0 bases, J lost 4 bases, and 3 bases stayed unmatched. The CDR3 extends over 14 amino acids. The CDR3 reads CAWSVGGGGNTIYF. CDR3 nucleotides: TGTGCCTGGAGTGTAGGGGGCGGCGGAAACACCATATATTTT.

This clonotype was seen ten or more times. CDR3: CASSYNGLGEKLFF. In DNA, the CDR3 is TGTGCCAGCAGCTATAACGGGCTCGGGGAAAAACTGTTTTTT. The genes are TRBV7-2 and TRBJ1-4; D is unresolved. Trimming cost V 4 bases and J 8 bases, with 14 bases left between them. The germline CDR1 and CDR2 sequences are SGHTA and FQGNSA. The CDR3 is 14 amino acids.

J is TRBJ2-1 and V is TRBV12-5; D not resolved. The germline V and J ends were trimmed by 1 base and 1 base, with 14 bases remaining between them. The CDR3 is 17 amino acids. CDR1 is LGHNT, CDR2 FRNRAP, per germline. Here the CDR3 reads CASGLESKLPSYNEQFF. DNA of the CDR3: TGTGCTAGTGGTTTGGAGTCTAAACTACCGTCCTACAATGAGCAGTTCTTC.

Comments on this clonotype: A much bigger clone sits one base away, suggesting this may be a read error. The chain links TRBV12-3 or TRBV12-4 to TRBJ1-4, with a tentative D call TRBD1 (6 bases). The CDR3 has 16 amino acids. With 6 bases removed from V and 8 bases from J, the gap between germline ends came to 22 bases. The CDR3 DNA reads TGTGCCAGCAGCCCTGGGGTGACAGGAACAAGGGAAAAACTGTTTTTT. Its protein product is CASSPGVTGTREKLFF.